The rows below give T cell receptor beta chains drawn from one sample of a study of T cell responses to AZD1222 COVID-19 vaccine. Clones were read by immunoSEQ multiplex PCR, and TCRdb kept only the in-frame ones, dropping some. The repertoire holds about 170,000 clones, with 90% to 95% as singletons. This specimen was peripheral blood, taken on day 0 of AZD1222 vaccination. These TCRs come from an adult in good health. The CDR3 runs from the conserved cysteine through the conserved F or W. Each record gives: D gene, V gene, CDR3 protein. A D gene is named only where the DNA matches it firmly.

D: NA
V: TRBV29-1
CDR3: CSVGLAAQETQYF

D: TRBD2
V: TRBV10-2
CDR3: CASTGRVPVIEQFF

D: NA
V: TRBV13
CDR3: CASSLGLLSPLHF

D: NA
V: TRBV10-1
CDR3: CASSEGHRDSPLHF

D: NA
V: TRBV18
CDR3: CASSHKGNQQGGTEAFF

D: TRBD1
V: TRBV10-2
CDR3: CASSEVDRGKDEQYF

D: NA
V: TRBV14
CDR3: CASSRRDSDEQYF

D: TRBD1
V: TRBV19
CDR3: CASSVDPGQGTTYEQYF

D: NA
V: TRBV27
CDR3: CASRPTDFYGYTF

D: NA
V: TRBV6-1
CDR3: CASSEVGRSPEAFF

D: TRBD2
V: TRBV9
CDR3: CASTNSGGRAETQYF

D: TRBD2
V: TRBV5-1
CDR3: CASSLGLAGINEQFF

D: TRBD1
V: TRBV2
CDR3: CASNTGVHEKLFF

D: TRBD2
V: TRBV5-1
CDR3: CASSLAGDDTDTQYF

D: TRBD1
V: TRBV19
CDR3: CASSSVGTGRETQYF

D: TRBD1
V: TRBV10-1
CDR3: CASSESGTEPTDTQYF

D: NA
V: TRBV11-2
CDR3: CASSSLRVGRGYEQYF

D: NA
V: TRBV7-2
CDR3: CASSRYLSDGSDF

D: TRBD1
V: TRBV19
CDR3: CASSNRDREPFQPQHF

D: NA
V: TRBV3-1/TRBV3-2
CDR3: CASTKRSGGSGNTIYF

D: TRBD2
V: TRBV3-1/TRBV3-2
CDR3: CASRGLAGDIRDEQFF

D: NA
V: TRBV6-5
CDR3: CASSKPGGNEQFF

D: NA
V: TRBV29-1
CDR3: CSAADTGNTEAFF

D: NA
V: TRBV7-9
CDR3: CASSLGMAIGTEAFF

D: NA
V: TRBV5-1
CDR3: CASSLAARDSGNTIYF

D: NA
V: TRBV6-5
CDR3: CASNQRGNTIYF

D: TRBD2
V: TRBV2
CDR3: CASNLSGGDSYNEQFF

D: NA
V: TRBV4-1
CDR3: CASSHSRGTGDTGELFF

D: TRBD2
V: TRBV5-1
CDR3: CASSLAWAGGPADTQYF

D: NA
V: TRBV18
CDR3: CASSRMEVRDYNEQFF

D: TRBD1
V: TRBV5-8
CDR3: CASRPKDRLNTEAFF

D: NA
V: TRBV11-3
CDR3: CASSFEGQSHNEQFF

D: NA
V: TRBV10-2
CDR3: CASSEGMGGETQYF

D: TRBD2
V: TRBV28
CDR3: CATLRGGGRNEQFF

D: NA
V: TRBV18
CDR3: CASSLQETQYF

D: NA
V: TRBV6-1
CDR3: CASSEATANEKLFF

D: TRBD2
V: TRBV7-9
CDR3: CASSLTGTTYNEQFF

D: TRBD2
V: TRBV5-1
CDR3: CASSLSSLTSAQETQYF

D: NA
V: TRBV11-3
CDR3: CASSLISGGSTAYEQYF

D: TRBD1
V: TRBV12-3/TRBV12-4
CDR3: CASGTQGALEQYF

D: NA
V: TRBV2
CDR3: CASSAGPYEAFF

D: NA
V: TRBV6-5
CDR3: CASSYRTKNEQYF

D: NA
V: TRBV5-1
CDR3: CASSSLTGSSYGYTF

D: NA
V: TRBV5-1
CDR3: CASSLDSPNEKLFF